This T cell receptor beta chain was sequenced in a study of vaccination effects on CD4 cells after COVID-19. As for this clone: What it recognizes is unknown.

Sequencing was preceded by expansion of antigen-specific CD4+ T cells with viral peptide pools in the ViraFEST assay. Following culture for approximately 11 days, CD4+ T cells were isolated. Recipients of the vaccine had no prior SARS-CoV-2 infection and negative nucleocapsid antibodies. Germline loops: CDR1 SGHDT, CDR2 YYEEEE. There are 16 residues in the CDR3. Unmatched junction bases numbered 9, after V lost 0 bases and J lost 9 bases. The table came from immunoSEQ multiplex PCR; TCRdb's copy has only in-frame clones and leaves some out. The sample lists 50,000 to 65,000 clones, roughly 79% occurring once.

The chain couples TRBV5-6 to TRBJ2-1; 10 bases map to TRBD2. The source of this sequence is a human donor who received a COVID-19 vaccine. Sequencing used CD4+ T cells from PBMCs cultured with HCoV-OC43 spike peptides, obtained before COVID-19 vaccination. Indicated subset: HCoV-OC43 spike overlapping peptide pool stimulation. The CDR3 DNA reads TGTGCCAGCAGCTTGGATGTAGCGGGGGGTCCGGTTGAGCAGTTCTTC. This translates into CASSLDVAGGPVEQFF.